These 20 T cell receptor beta chains originate from one sample sequenced in a study of blood T cell repertoires in COVID-19. Only in-frame clones appear in the TCRdb table, and some are missing; sequencing was by immunoSEQ multiplex PCR. The table shows about 500,000 clones, with roughly 91% occurring only once. The sequenced material came from peripheral blood. These TCRs come from a woman in her forties or fifties with COVID-19, enrolled during active disease.

The genes are TRBV2 and TRBJ1-2, with 7 bases that match TRBD1. The CDR3 has 13 residues. V gave up 7 bases and J gave up 12 bases; unmatched junction bases: 14. CDR1 is SNHLY, CDR2 FYNNEI, per germline. CDR3 nucleotide sequence: TGTGCCAGCACCCCTATCCTTAGGGGGCTCGACACCTTC. Protein sequence: CASTPILRGLDTF.

Only a few counts were recorded for this clone. The rearrangement joins TRBV5-3 to TRBJ1-5; TRBD1 aligns across 8 bases. TRBV5-3 is identified as an open reading frame with a role that is uncertain. This CDR3 has 17 residues. The V and J ends lost 4 bases and 4 bases, in that order; junction bases with no gene match: 13. CDR3 region: CARSLDRVLPRNQPQHF. CDR3 in DNA: TGTGCCAGAAGCCTGGACAGGGTACTGCCGCGGAATCAGCCCCAGCATTTT.

The chain recombines TRBV6-5 with TRBJ1-2, with TRBD1 as a possible D gene (5 bases). V shed 5 bases and J shed 7 bases, with 14 bases lying between them. The germline V gene encodes CDR1 MNHEY and CDR2 SVGAGI. The CDR3 extends over 13 amino acids. In DNA form, the CDR3 reads TGTGCCAGCAGTCCAGACAGCCCCTCTGGCTACACCTTC. It is translated as CASSPDSPSGYTF.

This rearrangement joins TRBV5-1 to TRBJ1-2; D unclear. V was clipped by 0 bases and J by 6 bases, with 21 bases between them. Germline-derived CDR1 and CDR2 are SGHRS and YFSETQ. The CDR3 runs 17 residues. The CDR3 DNA reads as TGCGCCAGCAGCTTGGCCATCAGCTCCCAGGCCCTTAATGGCTACACCTTC. This codes for CASSLAISSQALNGYTF.

This sequence joins TRBV30 and TRBJ2-3; 9 nucleotides line up with TRBD1. Germline V gene sequence: CDR1 GTSNPN, CDR2 SVGIG (reference sequence). The CDR3 covers 15 residues. With V trimmed by 2 bases and J by 0 bases, 3 bases remained unmatched. CDR3 amino acids: CAWSPGQGSTDTQYF. CDR3 DNA sequence: TGTGCCTGGAGTCCCGGACAGGGGAGCACAGATACGCAGTATTTT. Full variable domain (missing parts from reference TRBV30 and TRBJ2-3): SQTIHQWPATLVQPVGSPLSLECTVEGTSNPNLYWYRQAAGRGLQLLFYSVGIGQISSEVPQNLSASRPQDRQFILSSKKLLLSDSGFYLCAWSPGQGSTDTQYFGPGTRLTVL.

This clone was detected once. The chain recombines TRBV30 with TRBJ1-4; no firm D call. The V end was cut by 7 bases, the J end by 7 bases, with 16 bases between. Germline V lookup: CDR1 GTSNPN, CDR2 SVGIG (reference sequence). The CDR3 has 13 residues. CDR3 coding DNA: TGTGCCTCTGGGCGCACCCGAACTGAAAAACTGTTTTTT. Protein sequence: CASGRTRTEKLFF.

V and J are TRBV3-1 (or the pseudogene TRBV3-2) and TRBJ2-5; D not certain. The CDR3 extends over 14 amino acids. Looked up from germline, CDR1 is LGHDT and CDR2 is YNNKEL (reference sequence). V lost 1 base to trimming and J lost 0 bases, with 6 bases between them. The CDR3 protein is CASSQAFYQETQYF. The CDR3, as DNA: TGTGCCAGCAGCCAAGCGTTCTACCAAGAGACCCAGTACTTC.

V gene TRBV15 combines with J gene TRBJ1-3; 9 positions match TRBD1. Germline assignment: CDR1 LNHNV and CDR2 YYDKDF (reference sequence). V dropped 1 base and J dropped 3; count of bases not matched to a gene: 1. The CDR3 length is 15 residues. The CDR3 is CATSRGGQGGNTIYF. The CDR3 bases are TGTGCCACCAGCAGAGGGGGACAGGGTGGAAACACCATATATTTT. Using reference TRBV15 and TRBJ1-3 for the parts outside the CDR3, the full variable domain is DAMVIQNPRYQVTQFGKPVTLSCSQTLNHNVMYWYQQKSSQAPKLLFHYYDKDFNNEADTPDNFQSRRPNTSFCFLDIRSPGLGDTAMYLCATSRGGQGGNTIYFGEGSWLTVV.

This rearrangement joins TRBV30 to TRBJ2-2; D is unresolved. This CDR3 contains 12 residues. Trimming pared 0 bases from V and 5 bases from J, leaving 4 bases between. CDR1 is GTSNPN and CDR2 is SVGIG in the germline V gene (reference sequence). The chain's CDR3 is CAWSVSTGELFF. In nucleotides, the CDR3 is TGTGCCTGGAGTGTATCAACCGGGGAGCTGTTTTTT.

The chain uses TRBV7-9 and TRBJ1-2; D not resolved. This CDR3 region has 14 residues. With 3 bases removed from V and 4 bases from J, the gap between germline ends came to 12 bases. Germline CDR1 is SEHNR and CDR2 is FQNEAQ (reference sequence). For the CDR3, the DNA is TGTGCCAGCAGCTTCCCCCAGGTTAGCTATGGCTACACCTTC. Translating gives CASSFPQVSYGYTF.

This chain uses TRBV9 with TRBJ1-1, with D maybe TRBD1 (6 bases). Germline CDR1 reads SGDLS; CDR2 reads YYNGEE. The CDR3 is 14 amino acids. V was clipped by 4 bases and J by 8 bases, with 18 bases between them. CDR3 nucleotide sequence: TGTGCCAGCAGCCCTACCGCCCAGGGGTCGGAAGCTTTCTTT. Residues: CASSPTAQGSEAFF.

The chain has TRBV6-5 and TRBJ1-2; no clear D. The CDR3 sequence is 14 residues long. Germline lookup yields CDR1 MNHEY and CDR2 SVGAGI. V dropped 5 bases and J dropped 4 bases, with 14 bases sitting between them. The chain's CDR3 is CASSPRDIFYGYTF. The CDR3 DNA sequence: TGTGCCAGCAGTCCCCGAGACATATTCTATGGCTACACCTTC.

The rearrangement links TRBV30 to TRBJ1-2; tentative D call: TRBD1 (5 bases). This CDR3 is 12 amino acids long. With 3 bases removed from V and 4 bases from J, the gap between germline ends came to 9 bases. Germline V gives CDR1 GTSNPN, CDR2 SVGIG (reference sequence). In DNA, the CDR3 is TGTGCCTGGAGGGAGACAGTCTATGGCTACACCTTC. This encodes CAWRETVYGYTF. The full variable domain, its missing parts supplied by reference TRBV30 and TRBJ1-2, is SQTIHQWPATLVQPVGSPLSLECTVEGTSNPNLYWYRQAAGRGLQLLFYSVGIGQISSEVPQNLSASRPQDRQFILSSKKLLLSDSGFYLCAWRETVYGYTFGSGTRLTVV.

The chain uses TRBV7-9 and TRBJ1-1; D might be TRBD1 (6 bases). This CDR3 has 15 amino acids. Germline V gives CDR1 SEHNR, CDR2 FQNEAQ (reference sequence). The V and J ends lost 5 bases and 6 bases respectively, with 19 bases between them. The CDR3 DNA reads as TGTGCCAGCAGCGATTTAGGGGGAGGGAGGGCTGAAGCTTTCTTT. Encoded protein: CASSDLGGGRAEAFF.

CDR3 bases: TGTGCCAGCAGCCGCCGGGGCCAGGGGGAAAAACTGTTTTTT. It is translated as CASSRRGQGEKLFF. The V call is TRBV13, the J call TRBJ1-4, with D possibly matching TRBD1 (6 bases). CDR3 length: 14 residues. V was cut by 5 bases and J by 8 bases, with 15 bases left in between. Germline V lookup: CDR1 PRHDT, CDR2 FYEKMQ (reference sequence).

This chain connects TRBV28 to TRBJ1-1; maybe TRBD1 (6 bases). The CDR3 totals 14 residues. The ends were cut back, 3 bases at V and 6 bases at J, with 14 bases in the middle. Germline V CDR1 and CDR2: MDHEN, SYDVKM. The CDR3 nucleotides are TGTGCCAGCAGTTTTGGGGGCGACGGGGCTGAAGCTTTCTTT. Translated: CASSFGGDGAEAFF. Drawing the rest from reference TRBV28 and TRBJ1-1, the complete variable domain is DVKVTQSSRYLVKRTGEKVFLECVQDMDHENMFWYRQDPGLGLRLIYFSYDVKMKEKGDIPEGYSVSREKKERFSLILESASTNQTSMYLCASSFGGDGAEAFFGQGTRLTVV.

This rearrangement joins TRBV19 to TRBJ1-1, with D unresolved. The CDR3 loop spans 15 amino acids. Germline CDR1 reads LNHDA; CDR2 reads SQIVND (reference sequence). V dropped 5 bases and J dropped 1 base, with 14 bases sitting between them. Here the CDR3 reads CASSDYSLPNTEAFF. The CDR3 DNA follows: TGTGCCAGTAGTGATTACAGCTTACCGAACACTGAAGCTTTCTTT.

The J gene is TRBJ2-7, the V gene TRBV5-1; 8 bases line up with TRBD1. V gave up 2 bases and J gave up 2 bases; unmatched junction bases: 3. This CDR3 is built from 14 residues. Germline V gives CDR1 SGHRS, CDR2 YFSETQ. In DNA form, the CDR3 reads TGCGCCAGCAGCTTCTGGACAGGGACCTACGAGCAGTACTTC. Translated, it gives CASSFWTGTYEQYF.

The genes are TRBV30 and TRBJ1-1; a weak D match, TRBD1 (6 bases). CDR1 and CDR2 (germline): GTSNPN, SVGIG (reference sequence). The V and J ends lost 3 bases and 4 bases respectively, with 12 bases between them. The CDR3 is made up of 13 amino acids. The CDR3 DNA follows: TGTGCCTGGAGCGAACTCAGGGGCACTGAAGCTTTCTTT. This gives the protein CAWSELRGTEAFF.

The chain recombines TRBV2 with TRBJ1-5, with D possibly matching TRBD1 (5 bases). Germline CDR1 and CDR2: SNHLY and FYNNEI. The CDR3 is made up of 13 amino acids. The ends were cut back, 6 bases at V and 3 bases at J, with 9 bases in the middle. The CDR3 region has the DNA TGTGCCAGCAGAAGACAGAACAATCAGCCCCAGCATTTT. This encodes CASRRQNNQPQHF. The full variable domain, rest sourced from reference TRBV2 and TRBJ1-5, is EPEVTQTPSHQVTQMGQEVILRCVPISNHLYFYWYRQILGQKVEFLVSFYNNEISEKSEIFDDQFSVERPDGSNFTLKIRSTKLEDSAMYFCASRRQNNQPQHFGDGTRLSIL.